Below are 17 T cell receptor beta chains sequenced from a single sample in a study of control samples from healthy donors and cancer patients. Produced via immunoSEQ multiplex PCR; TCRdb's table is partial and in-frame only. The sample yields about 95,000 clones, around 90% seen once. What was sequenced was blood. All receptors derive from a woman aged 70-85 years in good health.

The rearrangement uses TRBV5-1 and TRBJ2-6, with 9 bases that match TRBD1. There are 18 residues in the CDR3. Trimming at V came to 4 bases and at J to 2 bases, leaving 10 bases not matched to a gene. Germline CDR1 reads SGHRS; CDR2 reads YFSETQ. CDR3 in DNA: TGCGCCAGCAGCCACCGGGACAGGGTTGAAACTGGGGCCAACGTCCTGACTTTC. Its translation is CASSHRDRVETGANVLTF.

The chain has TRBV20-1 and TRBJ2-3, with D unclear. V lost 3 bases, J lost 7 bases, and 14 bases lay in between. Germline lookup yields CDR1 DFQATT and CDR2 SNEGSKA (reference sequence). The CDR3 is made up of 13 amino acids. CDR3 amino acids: CSASTSRMNTQYF. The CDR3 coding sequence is TGCAGTGCTAGTACCTCAAGGATGAATACGCAGTATTTT.

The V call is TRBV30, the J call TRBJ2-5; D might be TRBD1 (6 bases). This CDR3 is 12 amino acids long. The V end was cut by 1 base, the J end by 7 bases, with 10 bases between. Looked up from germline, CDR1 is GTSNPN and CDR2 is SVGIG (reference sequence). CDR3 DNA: TGTGCCTGGAGTGGCCCGACAGGGACCCAGTACTTC. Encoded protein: CAWSGPTGTQYF.

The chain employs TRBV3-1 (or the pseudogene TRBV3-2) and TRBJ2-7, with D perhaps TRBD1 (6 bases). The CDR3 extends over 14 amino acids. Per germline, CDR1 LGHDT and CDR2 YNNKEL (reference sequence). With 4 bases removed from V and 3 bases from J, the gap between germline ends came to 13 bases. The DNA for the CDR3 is TGTGCCAGCAGCCGATCAGGGGCGAACTACGAGCAGTACTTC. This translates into CASSRSGANYEQYF.

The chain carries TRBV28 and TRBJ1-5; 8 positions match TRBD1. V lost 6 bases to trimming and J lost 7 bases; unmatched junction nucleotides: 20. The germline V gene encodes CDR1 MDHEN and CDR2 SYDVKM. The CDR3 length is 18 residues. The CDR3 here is CASSSPGQGRSGRQPQHF. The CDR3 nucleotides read TGTGCCAGCAGCTCTCCTGGACAGGGAAGATCGGGCCGCCAGCCCCAGCATTTT.

The CDR3 reads CASSEKGIPEAFF. In DNA, the CDR3 is TGTGCCAGCAGTGAGAAGGGGATCCCTGAAGCTTTCTTT. This chain connects TRBV6-1 to TRBJ1-1; possibly TRBD1 for D (5 bases). CDR1 is MNHNS and CDR2 is SASEGT in the germline V gene. The V gene lost 3 bases and the J gene lost 6 bases, with 11 bases spanning the gap. The CDR3 has 13 amino acids.

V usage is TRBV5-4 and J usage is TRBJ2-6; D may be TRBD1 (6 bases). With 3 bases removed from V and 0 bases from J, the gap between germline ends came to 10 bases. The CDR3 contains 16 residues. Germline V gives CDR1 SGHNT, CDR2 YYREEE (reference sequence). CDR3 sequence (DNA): TGTGCCAGCAGCTCAACAGGGCGCTCTGGGGCCAACGTCCTGACTTTC. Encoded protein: CASSSTGRSGANVLTF.

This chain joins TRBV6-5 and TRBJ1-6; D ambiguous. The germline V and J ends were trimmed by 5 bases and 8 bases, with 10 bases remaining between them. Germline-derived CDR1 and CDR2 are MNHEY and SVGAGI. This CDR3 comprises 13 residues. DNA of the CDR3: TGTGCCAGCAGTAGTGTACTAGATTCACCCCTCCACTTT. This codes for CASSSVLDSPLHF.

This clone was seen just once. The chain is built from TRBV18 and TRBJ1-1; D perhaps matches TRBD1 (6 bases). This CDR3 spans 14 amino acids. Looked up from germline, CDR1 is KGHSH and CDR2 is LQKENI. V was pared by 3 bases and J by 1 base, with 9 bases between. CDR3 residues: CASSPRTANTEAFF. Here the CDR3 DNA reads TGTGCCAGCTCACCCAGGACAGCGAACACTGAAGCTTTCTTT.

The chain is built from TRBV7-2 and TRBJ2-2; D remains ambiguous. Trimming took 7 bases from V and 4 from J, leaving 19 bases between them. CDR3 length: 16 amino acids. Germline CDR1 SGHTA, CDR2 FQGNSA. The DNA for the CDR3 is TGTGCCAGCACTCCAACCCCCCCACCAACCACCGGGGAGCTGTTTTTT. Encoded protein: CASTPTPPPTTGELFF.

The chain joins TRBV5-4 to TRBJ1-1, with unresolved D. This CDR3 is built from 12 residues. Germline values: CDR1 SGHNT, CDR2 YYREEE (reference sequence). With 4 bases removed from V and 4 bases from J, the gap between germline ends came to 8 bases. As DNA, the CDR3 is TGTGCCAGCAGCCCGTCGGGCACTGAAGCTTTCTTT. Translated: CASSPSGTEAFF.

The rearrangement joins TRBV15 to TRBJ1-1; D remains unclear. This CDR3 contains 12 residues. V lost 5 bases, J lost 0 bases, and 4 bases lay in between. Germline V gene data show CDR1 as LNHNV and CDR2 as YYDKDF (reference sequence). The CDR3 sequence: CATSDLNTEAFF. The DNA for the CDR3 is TGTGCCACCAGCGACTTGAACACTGAAGCTTTCTTT.

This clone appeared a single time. The chain's CDR3 is CASSLGREHYGYTF. DNA of the CDR3: TGTGCCAGCAGCTTGGGCAGGGAGCACTATGGCTACACCTTC. V usage is TRBV5-4 and J usage is TRBJ1-2; tentatively, D is TRBD1 (5 bases). The V gene lost 0 bases and the J gene lost 3 bases, with 9 bases spanning the gap. CDR3 length equals 14 residues. CDR1 is SGHNT and CDR2 is YYREEE in the germline V gene (reference sequence).

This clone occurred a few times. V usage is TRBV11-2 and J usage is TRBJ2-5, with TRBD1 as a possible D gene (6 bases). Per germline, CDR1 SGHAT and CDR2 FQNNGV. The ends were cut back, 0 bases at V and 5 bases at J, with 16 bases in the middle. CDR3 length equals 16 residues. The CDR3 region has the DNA TGTGCCAGCAGCTTAGACTCGGCAGGGGTTCCGGAGACCCAGTACTTC. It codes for CASSLDSAGVPETQYF.

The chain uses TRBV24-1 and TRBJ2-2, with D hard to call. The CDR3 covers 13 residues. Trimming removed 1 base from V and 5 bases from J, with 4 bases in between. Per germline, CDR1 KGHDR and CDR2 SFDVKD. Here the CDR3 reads CATSDFSTGELFF. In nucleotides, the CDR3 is TGTGCCACCAGTGATTTCTCGACCGGGGAGCTGTTTTTT.

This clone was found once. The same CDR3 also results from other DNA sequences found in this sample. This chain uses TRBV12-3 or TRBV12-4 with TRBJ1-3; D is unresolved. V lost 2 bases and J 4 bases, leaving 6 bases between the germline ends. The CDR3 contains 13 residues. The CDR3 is CASSLSSGNTIYF. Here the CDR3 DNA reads TGTGCCAGCAGTTTAAGTTCAGGAAACACCATATATTTT.

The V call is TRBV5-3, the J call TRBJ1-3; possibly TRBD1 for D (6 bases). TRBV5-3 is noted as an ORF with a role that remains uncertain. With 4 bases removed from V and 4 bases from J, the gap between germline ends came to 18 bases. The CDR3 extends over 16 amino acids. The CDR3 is CARSAPPGGIGNTIYF. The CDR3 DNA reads TGTGCCAGAAGCGCGCCCCCCGGGGGCATAGGAAACACCATATATTTT.